The 16 T cell receptor beta chains below all came from one sample that was sequenced in a study of identifying expanded T cells in peripheral blood. Produced via immunoSEQ multiplex PCR; TCRdb's table is partial and in-frame only. In the table there are approximately 130,000 clones, 75% to 90% of which are singletons. Input material: blood. The source of these receptors is a person aged 18 to 75 in good health.

This clone occurred a few times. The V gene is TRBV7-9, the J gene TRBJ2-2; D perhaps matches TRBD1 (5 bases). Per germline, CDR1 SEHNR and CDR2 FQNEAQ (reference sequence). The V end was cut by 4 bases, the J end by 4 bases, with 10 bases between. There are 14 residues in the CDR3. CDR3 in DNA: TGTGCCAGCAGCTGGCAGGGAAGCACCGGGGAGCTGTTTTTT. This codes for CASSWQGSTGELFF.

The chain joins TRBV11-2 to TRBJ1-1; the D is unclear. The CDR3 is 13 amino acids. Germline CDR1 and CDR2: SGHAT and FQNNGV. The germline V and J ends were trimmed by 0 bases and 7 bases, with 9 bases remaining between them. The CDR3 DNA is TGTGCCAGCAGCTTAGATCGTTCCGGTGAAGCTTTCTTT. Translating gives CASSLDRSGEAFF.

This clone appeared a single time. The chain couples TRBV2 to TRBJ1-2; D not resolved. The length of the CDR3 is 15 residues. Germline lookup yields CDR1 SNHLY and CDR2 FYNNEI. Between the trimmed V and J ends, which lost 6 bases and 4 bases, there was a span of 18 bases. The CDR3 bases are TGTGCCAGCAGCCAACCAACCGAGAGGACCTATGGCTACACCTTC. Its protein product is CASSQPTERTYGYTF. The whole variable domain, filled in from reference TRBV2 and TRBJ1-2, reads EPEVTQTPSHQVTQMGQEVILRCVPISNHLYFYWYRQILGQKVEFLVSFYNNEISEKSEIFDDQFSVERPDGSNFTLKIRSTKLEDSAMYFCASSQPTERTYGYTFGSGTRLTVV.

The V and J genes are TRBV10-3 and TRBJ2-5; no firm D call. The CDR3 is 13 residues long. V was shortened by 8 bases and J by 3 bases, with 13 bases between the two germline ends. The germline CDR1 and CDR2 sequences are ENHRY and SYGVKD. The CDR3 reads CAIRGIEKETQYF. CDR3 DNA sequence: TGTGCCATCCGAGGAATTGAAAAAGAGACCCAGTACTTC.

The chain links TRBV28 to TRBJ2-7; D is ambiguous. This CDR3 has 14 residues. Trimming took 7 bases from V and 4 from J, leaving 17 bases between them. Per germline, CDR1 MDHEN and CDR2 SYDVKM. CDR3 coding DNA: TGTGCCAGCATACCGAGTGACTCAAGATACGAGCAGTACTTC. Protein: CASIPSDSRYEQYF. The full variable domain, completed using reference TRBV28 and TRBJ2-7, is DVKVTQSSRYLVKRTGEKVFLECVQDMDHENMFWYRQDPGLGLRLIYFSYDVKMKEKGDIPEGYSVSREKKERFSLILESASTNQTSMYLCASIPSDSRYEQYFGPGTRLTVT.

V and J are TRBV9 and TRBJ1-4; no clear D. The CDR3 has 17 residues. V lost 2 bases, J lost 7 bases, and 21 bases lay in between. Germline CDR1 reads SGDLS; CDR2 reads YYNGEE. The CDR3 sequence is CASSVGLDSAAGEKLFF. The CDR3 DNA sequence: TGTGCCAGCAGCGTCGGACTGGACTCGGCGGCTGGTGAAAAACTGTTTTTT.

The chain employs TRBV7-9 and TRBJ1-1; D gene ambiguous. Germline V gene sequence: CDR1 SEHNR, CDR2 FQNEAQ (reference sequence). This CDR3 region has 15 residues. Trimming removed 4 bases from V and 0 bases from J, with 12 bases in between. The CDR3 nucleotides are TGTGCCAGCAGCTCCCGTGGGTCCATGAACACTGAAGCTTTCTTT. Protein sequence: CASSSRGSMNTEAFF.

The chain has TRBV12-5 and TRBJ2-5; possibly TRBD1 for D (5 bases). Trimming stripped 1 base from V and 4 bases from J, with 16 bases between. Germline values: CDR1 LGHNT, CDR2 FRNRAP. The CDR3 is made up of 16 amino acids. This CDR3 reads CASGLGREFGAETQYF. Here the CDR3 DNA reads TGTGCTAGTGGTTTGGGCAGGGAATTTGGTGCAGAGACCCAGTACTTC. Full variable domain (missing parts from reference TRBV12-5 and TRBJ2-5): DARVTQTPRHKVTEMGQEVTMRCQPILGHNTVFWYRQTMMQGLELLAYFRNRAPLDDSGMPKDRFSAEMPDATLATLKIQPSEPRDSAVYFCASGLGREFGAETQYFGPGTRLLVL.

The chain recombines TRBV7-9 with TRBJ2-3; D could derive from TRBD1 or TRBD2 (5 bases each). The CDR3 has 15 amino acids. Per germline, CDR1 SEHNR and CDR2 FQNEAQ (reference sequence). Trimming left V 3 bases short and J 1 base short, with 11 bases between. CDR3 sequence (DNA): TGTGCCAGCAGCTTGAGGGGCCTGGGCACAGATACGCAGTATTTT. Translating it yields CASSLRGLGTDTQYF.

The rearrangement uses TRBV6-5 and TRBJ2-7; the match to TRBD1 covers 8 bases. Germline V gene sequence: CDR1 MNHEY, CDR2 SVGAGI. The junction had 7 bases not matched to a gene; V was cut back by 6 bases and J by 0 bases. This CDR3 spans 15 amino acids. The CDR3 spells CASSFTTGVSYEQYF. The CDR3 DNA reads TGTGCCAGCAGCTTTACGACAGGGGTCTCCTACGAGCAGTACTTC.

This chain links TRBV29-1 with TRBJ1-5, with no clear D. V was clipped by 6 bases and J by 4 bases, with 13 bases between them. The CDR3 extends over 13 amino acids. The germline V gene has CDR1 SQVTM and CDR2 ANQGSEA. The CDR3 sequence is CSVQTVANQPQHF. The CDR3, as DNA: TGCAGCGTCCAAACAGTGGCAAATCAGCCCCAGCATTTT.

The genes are TRBV10-3 and TRBJ2-5; the match to TRBD1 covers 7 bases. The CDR3 is 14 residues long. Per germline, CDR1 ENHRY and CDR2 SYGVKD. With V trimmed by 3 bases and J by 4 bases, 5 bases remained unmatched. CDR3 coding DNA: TGTGCCATCAGTGATTTAGGGGGCGGAGAGACCCAGTACTTC. Amino acids: CAISDLGGGETQYF.

This chain connects TRBV13 to TRBJ2-7, with D possibly matching TRBD2 (7 bases). V was shortened by 1 base and J by 2 bases, with 12 bases between the two germline ends. Looked up from germline, CDR1 is PRHDT and CDR2 is FYEKMQ (reference sequence). The CDR3 loop spans 15 amino acids. Here the CDR3 reads CASSLAGGDPYEQYF. In nucleotides, the CDR3 is TGTGCCAGCAGCTTAGCGGGGGGCGACCCCTACGAGCAGTACTTC.

The V and J genes are TRBV12-1 and TRBJ2-7; the D call TRBD2 from the table was never checked on the DNA. TRBV12-1 is a recognized pseudogene. CDR3 length: 15 residues. Here the CDR3 DNA reads TGTGCCAGCAGCCCGCGTAACCCCCTAGTGTACGAGCAGTACTTC. Translation: CASSPRNPLVYEQYF.

The chain employs TRBV6-5 and TRBJ2-7; 10 bases are a match to TRBD1. Per the germline V gene, CDR1 is MNHEY and CDR2 is SVGAGI. V lost 0 bases and J lost 5; bases outside the gene matches: 4. The CDR3 is made up of 15 amino acids. CDR3 region: CASSYSPGQGNEQYF. In DNA, the CDR3 is TGTGCCAGCAGTTACTCCCCGGGACAGGGGAACGAGCAGTACTTC.

The chain recombines TRBV7-6 with TRBJ2-1; 7 bases agree with TRBD2. CDR3 length: 15 residues. V was pared by 5 bases and J by 8 bases, with 12 bases of the junction left unmatched. Looked up from germline, CDR1 is SGHVS and CDR2 is FNYEAQ. CDR3 DNA: TGTGCCAGCAGCCTCCAGGAGGGGAGCGGGGATGAGCAGTTCTTC. Amino acid sequence: CASSLQEGSGDEQFF. Full variable domain (outside the CDR3, taken from reference TRBV7-6 and TRBJ2-1): GAGVSQSPRYKVTKRGQDVALRCDPISGHVSLYWYRQALGQGPEFLTYFNYEAQQDKSGLPNDRFSAERPEGSISTLTIQRTEQRDSAMYRCASSLQEGSGDEQFFGPGTRLTVL.